The rows below give T cell receptor beta chains drawn from one sample of a study of naive and memory T cell subsets. Using its own MiXCR run on the UMI-ligation and nested PCR reads, TCRdb lists one record per CDR3 protein. The sample carries some 110,000 distinct CDR3 sequences, roughly 15% recorded once. The source material was naive CD8+ T cells from blood. These receptors were obtained from a human donor in good health. Each CDR3 is given with its conserved first and last residue. Each record gives: clone size, D gene, J gene, V gene, CDR3 protein, CDR3 DNA. A D gene is named only where the DNA matches it firmly. Size values are once, few and many counts, or a class for expanded clones, and some rows have none.

>many|-|TRBJ2-1|TRBV12-3/TRBV12-4
CASSFLGGSDEQFF
TGTGCCAGCAGTTTCCTCGGGGGCAGCGATGAGCAGTTCTTC
>-|-|TRBJ2-1|TRBV29-1
CSVNGLIGNEQFF
TGCAGCGTCAACGGCCTTATTGGGAATGAGCAGTTCTTC
>few|TRBD2|TRBJ2-1|TRBV4-1
CASRSLAGGPDEQFF
TGCGCCAGCCGGTCTCTAGCGGGAGGGCCCGATGAGCAGTTCTTC
>few|TRBD1|TRBJ1-1|TRBV4-3
CASSQDRGRGLTEAFF
TGCGCCAGCAGCCAAGATCGGGGCAGGGGGCTTACTGAAGCTTTCTTT
>many|TRBD1|TRBJ1-1|TRBV4-3
CASSPGTAPRTTEAFF
TGCGCCAGCAGCCCAGGGACAGCACCTAGGACCACTGAAGCTTTCTTT
>many|TRBD2|TRBJ2-1|TRBV14
CASSQDPTTSANNEQFF
TGTGCCAGCAGCCAAGACCCAACTACTAGCGCCAACAATGAGCAGTTCTTC
>few|-|TRBJ2-7|TRBV19
CASSIYDNAYEQYF
TGTGCCAGTAGTATTTATGACAACGCCTACGAGCAGTACTTC
>many|-|TRBJ2-1|TRBV7-9
CASSSDASSYNEQFF
TGTGCCAGCAGCTCGGACGCGAGCTCCTACAATGAGCAGTTCTTC
>many|-|TRBJ2-7|TRBV20-1
CSALSWYESYEQYF
TGCAGTGCTCTTTCGTGGTACGAGAGTTACGAGCAGTACTTC
>-|-|TRBJ2-7|TRBV27
CASSAYQAGPTYEQYF
TGTGCCAGCAGTGCCTATCAAGCAGGGCCTACCTACGAGCAGTACTTC
>-|TRBD1|TRBJ2-3|TRBV12-3/TRBV12-4
CASSRQGPQYF
TGTGCCAGCAGTCGACAGGGGCCGCAGTATTTT
>-|-|TRBJ2-3|TRBV28
CASIRQAGTDTQYF
TGTGCCAGCATCCGGCAGGCGGGCACAGATACGCAGTATTTT
>many|-|TRBJ2-1|TRBV5-4
CASSLSVEQFF
TGTGCCAGCAGCTTATCTGTGGAGCAGTTCTTC
>many|-|TRBJ1-4|TRBV7-6
CASSLAREEKLFF
TGTGCCAGCAGCTTGGCCAGGGAGGAAAAACTGTTTTTT
>few|TRBD2|TRBJ2-1|TRBV5-1
CASSRTSGRNNEQFF
TGCGCCAGCAGCCGAACTAGCGGGAGGAACAATGAGCAGTTCTTC
>-|-|TRBJ2-5|TRBV19
CATPRETQYF
TGTGCCACCCCACGAGAGACCCAGTACTTC
>-|-|TRBJ1-5|TRBV4-2
CASSQDKTGRAQPQHF
TGTGCCAGCAGCCAAGATAAGACAGGTCGGGCGCAGCCCCAGCATTTT
>many|-|TRBJ2-3|TRBV12-3/TRBV12-4
CASRGSGSTDTQYF
TGTGCCAGCAGGGGATCGGGGAGCACAGATACGCAGTATTTT
>few|-|TRBJ1-4|TRBV15
CATSSEGRNNEKLFF
TGTGCCACCAGCAGTGAGGGTAGGAATAATGAAAAACTGTTTTTT
>many|TRBD2|TRBJ2-1|TRBV7-6
CASSPGLAGGWSYNEQFF
TGTGCCAGCAGCCCGGGACTAGCGGGAGGATGGTCCTACAATGAGCAGTTCTTC
>many|-|TRBJ2-2|TRBV6-5
CASSYVSPNTGELFF
TGTGCCAGCAGTTACGTTTCTCCGAACACCGGGGAGCTGTTTTTT
>-|-|TRBJ1-1|TRBV27
CASSPSGVRTEAFF
TGTGCCAGCAGTCCCTCAGGGGTCCGCACTGAAGCTTTCTTT